The TCR beta chain described here comes from a study of CD8 T cells in ankylosing spondylitis. Broader study findings: Significantly higher representation of disease-linked clones was reported for matched ankylosing spondylitis synovial fluid. Roughly 8 highly homologous variants formed a TCR beta motif that appeared characteristic of ankylosing spondylitis blood.

This clonotype was counted ten times or more. Its target is not known. Germline V gene sequence: CDR1 KGHSH, CDR2 LQKENI. The CDR3 loop spans 13 amino acids. Trimming removed 4 bases from V and 2 bases from J, with 9 bases in between. With molecular barcodes, quantitative 5'-RACE was used to make the TCR beta libraries. Each CDR3 protein is one row after TCRdb ran MiXCR on the 5' RACE reads. Of more than 300,000 distinct CDR3 sequences detected, roughly 10% appear once; the ten largest clones hold 8% to 9.5%. The sample was blood, either unsorted or a sorted T cell fraction (not recorded which). This TCR derives from a female donor with ankylosing spondylitis or in good health (not recorded which). The V call is TRBV18, the J call TRBJ2-7; D is unresolved. The CDR3 DNA reads TGTGCCAGCTCACAGGGTTCTACCTACGAGCAGTACTTC. Amino acids: CASSQGSTYEQYF.